This T cell receptor (beta chain) came from a study of T cell responses to AZD1222 COVID-19 vaccine. Profiled with immunoSEQ multiplex PCR; TCRdb holds only in-frame clones, not every one. Of some 160,000 clones listed, approximately 90% are singletons. A remark on this clone: Its target is not known.

Study-wide results and limits: The number of AZD1222 recipients seropositive at baseline was only five or six. Repertoires were obtained solely post-peak T cell response.

The CDR3 has 13 amino acids. The germline gives CDR1 SGHAT, CDR2 FQDESV (reference sequence). Trimming stripped 3 bases from V and 1 base from J, with 6 bases between. This specimen consisted of peripheral blood, obtained on day 0 of AZD1222 vaccination. The clonotype comes from an adult in good health. The chain links TRBV11-1 to TRBJ1-2, with D maybe TRBD1 (5 bases). The CDR3, as DNA: TGTGCCAGCAGCTTGGGGGTTAACTATGGCTACACCTTC. Translated: CASSLGVNYGYTF.